The present TCR beta chain was sequenced within a study of chemoradiotherapy in HPV16-positive cancers. Study observations and caveats: Candidate HPV-specific clones and E7-related TCR motifs grew in tumor during treatment.

A remark on this clone: Its specificity is not known.

The CDR3 length is 13 residues. Looked up from germline, CDR1 is SGHTA and CDR2 is FQGNSA. Trimming pared 5 bases from V and 1 base from J, leaving 8 bases between. Data came from immunoSEQ multiplex PCR; TCRdb stores just in-frame clones and leaves some out. The profile shows some 14,000 clones, over 85% of them singletons. The specimen comprised tumor tissue, sampled from a patient who underwent chemoradiotherapy. The receptor comes from a human donor with HPV-associated anogenital cancer. This sequence joins TRBV7-2 and TRBJ1-1; D is unresolved. Written as DNA, the CDR3 is TGTGCCAGCAGCCAAGGACGGAACACTGAAGCTTTCTTT. This codes for CASSQGRNTEAFF.